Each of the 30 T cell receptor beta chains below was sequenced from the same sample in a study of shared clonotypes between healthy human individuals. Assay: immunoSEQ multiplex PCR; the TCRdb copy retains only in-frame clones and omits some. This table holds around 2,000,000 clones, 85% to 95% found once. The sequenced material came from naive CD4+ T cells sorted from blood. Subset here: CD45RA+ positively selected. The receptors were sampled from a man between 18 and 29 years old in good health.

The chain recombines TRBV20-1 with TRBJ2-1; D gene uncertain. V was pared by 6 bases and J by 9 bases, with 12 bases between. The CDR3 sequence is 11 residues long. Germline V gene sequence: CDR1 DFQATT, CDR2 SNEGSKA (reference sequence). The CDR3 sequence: CSAGSASEQFF. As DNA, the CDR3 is TGCAGTGCAGGGTCGGCTAGTGAGCAGTTCTTC.

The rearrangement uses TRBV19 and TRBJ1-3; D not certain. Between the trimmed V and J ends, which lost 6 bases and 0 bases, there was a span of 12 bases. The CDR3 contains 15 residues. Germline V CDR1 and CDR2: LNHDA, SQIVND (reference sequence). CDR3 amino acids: CASSSSLASGNTIYF. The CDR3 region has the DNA TGTGCCAGTAGCAGTTCTTTGGCCTCTGGAAACACCATATATTTT.

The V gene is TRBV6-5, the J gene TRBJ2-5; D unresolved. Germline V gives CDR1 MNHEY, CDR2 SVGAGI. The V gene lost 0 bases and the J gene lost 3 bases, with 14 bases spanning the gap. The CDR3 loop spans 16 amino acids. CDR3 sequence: CASSYSSATKEETQYF. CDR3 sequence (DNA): TGTGCCAGCAGTTACTCGAGCGCTACTAAAGAAGAGACCCAGTACTTC.

CDR3 nucleotides: TGTGCCAGCAAGTCGGACAGGGGACCCTACGAGCAGTACTTC. This gives the protein CASKSDRGPYEQYF. The chain recombines TRBV6-5 with TRBJ2-7, with 9 nucleotides matching TRBD1. The CDR3 contains 14 residues. Trimming removed 7 bases from V and 2 bases from J; junction bases left unmatched: 6. Germline lookup yields CDR1 MNHEY and CDR2 SVGAGI.

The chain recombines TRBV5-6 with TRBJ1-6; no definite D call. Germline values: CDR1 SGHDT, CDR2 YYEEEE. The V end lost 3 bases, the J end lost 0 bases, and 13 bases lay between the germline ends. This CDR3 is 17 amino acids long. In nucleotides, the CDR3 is TGTGCCAGCAGCTCATTTAGTACAAGCTCCTATAATTCACCCCTCCACTTT. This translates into CASSSFSTSSYNSPLHF. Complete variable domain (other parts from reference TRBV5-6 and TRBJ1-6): DAGVTQSPTHLIKTRGQQVTLRCSPKSGHDTVSWYQQALGQGPQFIFQYYEEEERQRGNFPDRFSGHQFPNYSSELNVNALLLGDSALYLCASSSFSTSSYNSPLHFGNGTRLTVT.

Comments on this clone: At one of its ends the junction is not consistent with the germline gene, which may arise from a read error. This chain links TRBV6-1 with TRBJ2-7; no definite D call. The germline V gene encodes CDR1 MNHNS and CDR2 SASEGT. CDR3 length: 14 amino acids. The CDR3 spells CASSENRPPYEQYF. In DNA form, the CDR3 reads TGTGCCAGCAGTGAAAATAGGCCTCCCTATGAGCAGTACTTC.

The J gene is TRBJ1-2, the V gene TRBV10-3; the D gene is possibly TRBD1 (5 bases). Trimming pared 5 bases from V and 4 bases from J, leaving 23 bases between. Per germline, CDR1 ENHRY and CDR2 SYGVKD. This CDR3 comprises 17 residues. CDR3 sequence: CAISNPSLLGDLYGYTF. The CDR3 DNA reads TGTGCCATCAGTAATCCGTCTCTCTTAGGGGACCTCTATGGCTACACCTTC.

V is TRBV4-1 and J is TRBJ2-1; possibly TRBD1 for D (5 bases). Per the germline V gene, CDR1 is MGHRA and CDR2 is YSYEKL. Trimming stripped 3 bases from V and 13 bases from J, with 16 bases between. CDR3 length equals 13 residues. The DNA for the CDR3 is TGCGCCAGCAGCCAGTCACAGGTTAGCCCCCAGTTCTTC. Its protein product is CASSQSQVSPQFF.

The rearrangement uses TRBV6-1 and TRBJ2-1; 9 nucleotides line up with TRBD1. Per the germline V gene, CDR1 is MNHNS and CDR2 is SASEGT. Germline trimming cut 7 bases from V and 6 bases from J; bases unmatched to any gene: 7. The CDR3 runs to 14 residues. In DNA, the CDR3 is TGTGCCAGCACGGACAGGGGTAGGGGCAATGAGCAGTTCTTC. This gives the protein CASTDRGRGNEQFF.

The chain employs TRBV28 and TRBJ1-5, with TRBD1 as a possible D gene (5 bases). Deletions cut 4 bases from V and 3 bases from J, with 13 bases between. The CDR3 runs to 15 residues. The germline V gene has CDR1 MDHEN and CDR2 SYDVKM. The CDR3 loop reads CASSSPQGANQPQHF. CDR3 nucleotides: TGTGCCAGCAGTTCACCTCAGGGAGCCAATCAGCCCCAGCATTTT.

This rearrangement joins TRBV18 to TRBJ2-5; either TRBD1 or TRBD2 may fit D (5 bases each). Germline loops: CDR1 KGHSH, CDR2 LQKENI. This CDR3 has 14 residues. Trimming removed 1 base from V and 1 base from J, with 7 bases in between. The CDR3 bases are TGTGCCAGCTCACCACGGGACCTCCAAGAGACCCAGTACTTC. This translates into CASSPRDLQETQYF.

CDR3 residues: CASSFNDPAGVNEQFF. Here the CDR3 DNA reads TGTGCCAGCAGTTTTAATGACCCAGCGGGAGTGAATGAGCAGTTCTTC. This chain uses TRBV27 with TRBJ2-1; 8 nucleotides line up with TRBD2. J lost 7 bases, V lost 3 bases, and 11 bases had no gene match. The germline gives CDR1 MNHEY, CDR2 SMNVEV (reference sequence). The CDR3 is made up of 16 amino acids.

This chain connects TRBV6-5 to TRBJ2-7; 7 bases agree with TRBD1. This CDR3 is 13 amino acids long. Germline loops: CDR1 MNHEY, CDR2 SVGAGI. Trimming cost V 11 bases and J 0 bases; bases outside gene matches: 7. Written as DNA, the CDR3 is TGTGCCGTCCGGGACAGCCACTCCTACGAGCAGTACTTC. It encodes CAVRDSHSYEQYF.

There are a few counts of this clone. The CDR3 DNA sequence: TGTGCCAGCAGCTTAGCGGTTACAGGGCCCGTGGCACCCCTCCACTTT. Amino acid sequence: CASSLAVTGPVAPLHF. The chain joins TRBV7-2 to TRBJ1-6; D possibly corresponds to TRBD1 (6 bases). The germline CDR1 and CDR2 sequences are SGHTA and FQGNSA. With 0 bases removed from V and 11 bases from J, the gap between germline ends came to 17 bases. The CDR3 sequence is 16 residues long. Combining the CDR3 with reference TRBV7-2 and TRBJ1-6 gives the whole variable domain GAGVSQSPSNKVTEKGKDVELRCDPISGHTALYWYRQSLGQGLEFLIYFQGNSAPDKSGLPSDRFSAERTGGSVSTLTIQRTQQEDSAVYLCASSLAVTGPVAPLHFGNGTRLTVT.

CDR3 DNA sequence: TGTGCCAGCAGTTCTCCAGCTCCCTCCAGCCTCACCTCCTACGAGCAGTACTTC. The encoded protein is CASSSPAPSSLTSYEQYF. The chain joins TRBV28 to TRBJ2-7; D is unclear. This CDR3 has 18 residues. Trimming left V 4 bases short and J 0 bases short, with 22 bases between. Germline CDR1 reads MDHEN; CDR2 reads SYDVKM.

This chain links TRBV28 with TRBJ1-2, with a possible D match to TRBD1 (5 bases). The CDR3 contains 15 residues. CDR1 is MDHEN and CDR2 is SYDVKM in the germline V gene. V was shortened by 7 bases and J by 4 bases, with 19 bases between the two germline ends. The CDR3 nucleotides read TGTGCCAGCACCTTGGGGGGAGGGCTAATCTATGGCTACACCTTC. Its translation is CASTLGGGLIYGYTF.

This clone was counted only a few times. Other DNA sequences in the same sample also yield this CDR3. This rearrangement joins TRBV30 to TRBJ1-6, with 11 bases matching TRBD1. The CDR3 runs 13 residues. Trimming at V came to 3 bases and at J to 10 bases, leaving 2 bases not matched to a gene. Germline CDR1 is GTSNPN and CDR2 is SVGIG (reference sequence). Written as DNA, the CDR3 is TGTGCCTGGAGGGGGACAGGGGGATCACCCCTCCACTTT. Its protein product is CAWRGTGGSPLHF.

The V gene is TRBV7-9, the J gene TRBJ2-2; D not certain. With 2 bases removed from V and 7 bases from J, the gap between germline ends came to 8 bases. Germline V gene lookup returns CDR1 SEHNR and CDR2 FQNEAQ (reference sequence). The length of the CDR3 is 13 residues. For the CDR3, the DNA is TGTGCCAGCAGCTTAATGAGTGGCGGGGAGCTGTTTTTT. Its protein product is CASSLMSGGELFF.

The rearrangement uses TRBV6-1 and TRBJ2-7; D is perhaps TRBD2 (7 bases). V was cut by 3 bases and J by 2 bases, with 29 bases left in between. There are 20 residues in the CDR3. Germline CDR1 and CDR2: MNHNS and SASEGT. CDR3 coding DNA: TGTGCCAGCAGTGAGGGACAAGCGGGATCCTGGACTGGGGGTCCCTACGAGCAGTACTTC. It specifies CASSEGQAGSWTGGPYEQYF.

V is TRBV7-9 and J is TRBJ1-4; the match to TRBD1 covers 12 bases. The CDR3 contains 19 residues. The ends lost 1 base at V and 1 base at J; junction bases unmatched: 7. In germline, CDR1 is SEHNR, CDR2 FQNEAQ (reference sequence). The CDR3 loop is CASSLGGTGGAGTNEKLFF. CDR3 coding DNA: TGTGCCAGCAGCTTAGGTGGGACAGGGGGCGCTGGAACTAATGAAAAACTGTTTTTT.

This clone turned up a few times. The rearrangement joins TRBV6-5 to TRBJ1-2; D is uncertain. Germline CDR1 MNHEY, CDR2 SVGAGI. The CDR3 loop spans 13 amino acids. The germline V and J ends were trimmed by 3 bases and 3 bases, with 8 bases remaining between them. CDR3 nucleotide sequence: TGTGCCAGCAGTTATGGCCGGGACTATGGCTACACCTTC. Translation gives CASSYGRDYGYTF.

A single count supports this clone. CDR3 region: CASSHSGIYEQYF. The CDR3 coding sequence is TGTGCCAGCAGCCACAGCGGGATCTACGAGCAGTACTTC. The chain uses TRBV7-2 and TRBJ2-7; 7 bases agree with TRBD2. CDR3 length: 13 residues. The V and J ends lost 5 bases and 3 bases, in that order; junction bases with no gene match: 4. CDR1 and CDR2 (germline): SGHTA, FQGNSA.

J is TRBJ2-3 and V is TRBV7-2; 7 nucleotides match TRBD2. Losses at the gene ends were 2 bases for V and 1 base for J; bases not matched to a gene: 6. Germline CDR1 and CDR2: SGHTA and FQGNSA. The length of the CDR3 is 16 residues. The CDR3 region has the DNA TGTGCCAGCAGCTTATCGGTGGGGGGGGGCACAGATACGCAGTATTTT. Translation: CASSLSVGGGTDTQYF.

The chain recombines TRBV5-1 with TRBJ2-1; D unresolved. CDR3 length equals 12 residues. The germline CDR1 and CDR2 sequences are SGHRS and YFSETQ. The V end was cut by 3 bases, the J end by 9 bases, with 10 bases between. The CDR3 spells CASSYGVLEQFF. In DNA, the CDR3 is TGCGCCAGCAGCTATGGAGTCCTTGAGCAGTTCTTC.

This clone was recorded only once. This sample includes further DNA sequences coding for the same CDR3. The CDR3 sequence: CASSQALGETQYF. CDR3 coding DNA: TGCGCCAGCAGCCAAGCCCTTGGGGAGACCCAGTACTTC. The chain links TRBV4-1 to TRBJ2-5, with D uncertain. The CDR3 runs to 13 residues. Germline loops: CDR1 MGHRA, CDR2 YSYEKL. The germline V and J ends were trimmed by 1 base and 5 bases, with 8 bases remaining between them.

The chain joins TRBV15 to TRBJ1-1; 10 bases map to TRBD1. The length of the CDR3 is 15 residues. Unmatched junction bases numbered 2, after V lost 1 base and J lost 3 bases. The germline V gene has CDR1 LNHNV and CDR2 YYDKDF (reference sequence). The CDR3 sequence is CATSRGQGAHTEAFF. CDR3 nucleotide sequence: TGTGCCACCAGCAGAGGACAGGGGGCCCACACTGAAGCTTTCTTT.

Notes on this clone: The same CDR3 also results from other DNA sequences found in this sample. CDR3 coding DNA: TGTGCCAGCAGTGGGAGCTCCTACAATGAGCAGTTCTTC. This encodes CASSGSSYNEQFF. The chain joins TRBV7-9 to TRBJ2-1; tentatively, D is TRBD2 (5 bases). V gave up 6 bases and J gave up 0 bases, with 6 bases separating them. Germline lookup yields CDR1 SEHNR and CDR2 FQNEAQ (reference sequence). This CDR3 has 13 residues.

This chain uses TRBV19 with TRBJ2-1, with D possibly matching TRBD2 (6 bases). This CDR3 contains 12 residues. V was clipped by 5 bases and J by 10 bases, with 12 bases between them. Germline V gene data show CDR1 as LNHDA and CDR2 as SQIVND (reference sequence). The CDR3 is CASSLTSLEQFF. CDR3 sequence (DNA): TGTGCCAGTAGTCTCACTAGCTTGGAGCAGTTCTTC. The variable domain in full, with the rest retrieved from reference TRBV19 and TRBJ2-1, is DGGITQSPKYLFRKEGQNVTLSCEQNLNHDAMYWYRQDPGQGLRLIYYSQIVNDFQKGDIAEGYSVSREKKESFPLTVTSAQKNPTAFYLCASSLTSLEQFFGPGTRLTVL.

CDR3 sequence: CASSDVGDYEQYF. CDR3 nucleotides: TGTGCCAGCAGTGACGTGGGGGACTACGAGCAGTACTTC. The rearrangement links TRBV2 to TRBJ2-7, with D tentatively TRBD1 or TRBD2 (5 bases each). This CDR3 has 13 residues. V was clipped by 3 bases and J by 3 bases, with 9 bases between them. CDR1 is SNHLY, CDR2 FYNNEI, per germline.

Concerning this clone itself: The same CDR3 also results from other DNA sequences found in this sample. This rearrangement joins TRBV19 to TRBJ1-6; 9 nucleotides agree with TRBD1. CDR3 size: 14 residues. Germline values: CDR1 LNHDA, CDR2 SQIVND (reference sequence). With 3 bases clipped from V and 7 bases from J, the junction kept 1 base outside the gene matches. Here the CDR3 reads CASSIGTGNSPLHF. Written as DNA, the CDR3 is TGTGCCAGTAGTATTGGGACAGGGAATTCACCCCTCCACTTT.